Each of the 14 T cell receptor beta chains below was sequenced from the same sample in a study of T-cell reconstitution after alpha-beta-depleted transplantation in children. The authors prepared the TCRbeta library with unique molecular identifiers. A single record per CDR3 protein comes from TCRdb applying MiXCR to the PCR reads. The data hold around 76,000 distinct CDR3 sequences, with 15% to 20% observed a single time. The material sequenced was PBMCs, mostly from graft donor cells, taken 360 days after TCRalphabeta/CD19-depleted stem cell transplant. These receptors were taken from a male patient aged 2 to 9 who had a stem cell transplant for acute lymphoblastic leukemia, so the T cells may come from the graft donor.

Only a few counts were recorded for this clonotype. J is TRBJ2-4 and V is TRBV27, with 7 bases lining up with TRBD2. V shed 1 base and J 0 bases; nucleotides not matched to a gene: 9. Germline-derived CDR1 and CDR2 are MNHEY and SMNVEV (reference sequence). The CDR3 covers 18 residues. CDR3 bases: TGTGCCAGCAGTTTATTTGCCCCACTAGCGCGAGCCAAAAACATTCAGTACTTC. Encoded protein: CASSLFAPLARAKNIQYF.

This clonotype was recorded a few times. The genes are TRBV10-3 and TRBJ2-1; D might be TRBD2 (6 bases). This CDR3 comprises 13 residues. Germline V gives CDR1 ENHRY, CDR2 SYGVKD. The V gene lost 7 bases and the J gene lost 5 bases, with 12 bases spanning the gap. In DNA, the CDR3 is TGTGCCATCAACGGCGGGATAAACAATGAGCAGTTCTTC. It encodes CAINGGINNEQFF.

This clonotype was counted only a few times. The V and J genes are TRBV5-1 and TRBJ2-5; D not certain. The CDR3 runs 14 residues. The germline gives CDR1 SGHRS, CDR2 YFSETQ. V lost 1 base to trimming and J lost 4 bases, with 11 bases between them. Written as DNA, the CDR3 is TGCGCCAGCAGCTTGCCTTTCGGGTTAGAGACCCAGTACTTC. It translates to CASSLPFGLETQYF.

V gene TRBV6-5 combines with J gene TRBJ2-1; 13 bases agree with TRBD2. Germline V gene data show CDR1 as MNHEY and CDR2 as SVGAGI. The CDR3 runs to 18 residues. V shed 0 bases and J 6 bases; nucleotides not matched to a gene: 8. The CDR3 DNA reads as TGTGCCAGCAGTTACTCGAGACTACTAGCGGGAGGGCCCAATGAGCAGTTCTTC. Translation gives CASSYSRLLAGGPNEQFF.

The rearrangement uses TRBV6-5 and TRBJ2-2; TRBD2 might be the D (5 bases). Germline V gene sequence: CDR1 MNHEY, CDR2 SVGAGI. V lost 2 bases and J lost 2, with 9 bases in between. The CDR3 has 15 amino acids. CDR3 amino acids: CASSYGSYNTGELFF. CDR3 coding DNA: TGTGCCAGCAGTTACGGGAGTTATAACACCGGGGAGCTGTTTTTT.

This clonotype was counted ten times or more. The V call is TRBV4-2, the J call TRBJ2-7, with 8 bases that match TRBD2. Germline loops: CDR1 LGHNA, CDR2 YNFKEQ. V lost 2 bases and J lost 3; bases outside the gene matches: 3. The CDR3 length is 14 residues. In nucleotides, the CDR3 is TGTGCCAGCAGCCAAAGGACTAGCTACTACGAGCAGTACTTC. Translating it yields CASSQRTSYYEQYF.

The rearrangement links TRBV12-3 or TRBV12-4 to TRBJ2-1, with 9 positions matching TRBD1. The V segment lost 9 bases and the J segment 7 bases; nucleotides outside the gene matches: 13. The CDR3 runs 15 residues. The CDR3 reads CASVHGTGFRNEQFF. CDR3 DNA sequence: TGTGCCAGTGTGCATGGGACAGGGTTTAGAAATGAGCAGTTCTTC.

The V gene is TRBV11-1, the J gene TRBJ2-6; TRBD1 matches at 10 bases. Trimming took 5 bases from V and 0 from J; bases not matched to a gene: 13. Germline CDR1 is SGHAT and CDR2 is FQDESV (reference sequence). This CDR3 is 20 amino acids long. Here the CDR3 DNA reads TGTGCCAGCAGCCCCCGTCCCGGGACAGGGGAGGGCTCTGGGGCCAACGTCCTGACTTTC. Encoded protein: CASSPRPGTGEGSGANVLTF.

The chain recombines TRBV11-3 with TRBJ2-1; D is tentatively TRBD1 or TRBD2 (5 bases each). V was clipped by 1 base and J by 9 bases, with 13 bases between them. CDR1 and CDR2 (germline): SGHNT, YENEEA. The CDR3 spans 14 residues. CDR3: CASSLGLGVFEQFF. CDR3 sequence (DNA): TGTGCCAGCAGCTTAGGGTTGGGGGTGTTTGAGCAGTTCTTC.

This clonotype came up a few times. The J gene is TRBJ2-7, the V gene TRBV7-8, with TRBD2 matching 11 bases. The CDR3 is 15 amino acids. V dropped 1 base and J dropped 3; count of bases not matched to a gene: 2. The V gene's germline CDR1 is SGHVS and CDR2 FQNEAQ. CDR3 in amino acids: CASSLELAGDYEQYF. In nucleotides, the CDR3 is TGTGCCAGCAGCTTAGAACTAGCGGGAGACTACGAGCAGTACTTC.

A word on this clonotype: A much more abundant neighbour one base away suggests this may be a read error. The chain couples TRBV12-3 or TRBV12-4 to TRBJ2-1; D call uncertain. Trimming took 11 bases from V and 6 from J, leaving 17 bases between them. CDR3 length: 13 residues. The CDR3 DNA sequence: TGTGCCGGCTCCCCCCACCCCGTCAATGAGCAGTTCTTC. Translating gives CAGSPHPVNEQFF.

The CDR3 region is CASSSRNESNQPQHF. CDR3 bases: TGTGCCAGCAGCAGTAGAAATGAGAGCAATCAGCCCCAGCATTTT. This chain joins TRBV7-9 and TRBJ1-5, with D hard to call. Per germline, CDR1 SEHNR and CDR2 FQNEAQ (reference sequence). The CDR3 loop spans 15 amino acids. Trimming cost V 5 bases and J 1 base, with 12 bases left between them.

This clonotype turned up a few times. This chain connects TRBV5-5 to TRBJ2-7; 9 positions match TRBD1. Trimming cost V 2 bases and J 5 bases; bases outside gene matches: 8. There are 15 residues in the CDR3. Germline V lookup: CDR1 SGHKS, CDR2 YYEKEE (reference sequence). This CDR3 is CASSFVRDRAHEQYF. Here the CDR3 DNA reads TGTGCCAGCAGCTTTGTCCGGGACAGGGCCCACGAGCAGTACTTC. Together with reference TRBV5-5 and TRBJ2-7, the CDR3 gives the full variable domain: DAGVTQSPTHLIKTRGQQVTLRCSPISGHKSVSWYQQVLGQGPQFIFQYYEKEERGRGNFPDRFSARQFPNYSSELNVNALLLGDSALYLCASSFVRDRAHEQYFGPGTRLTVT.

This clonotype was seen more than once but under ten times. This chain connects TRBV7-9 to TRBJ2-4, with D perhaps matching TRBD2 (5 bases). From germline, CDR1 is SEHNR and CDR2 FQNEAQ (reference sequence). The CDR3 loop spans 15 amino acids. The germline V and J ends were trimmed by 5 bases and 0 bases, with 11 bases remaining between them. CDR3 DNA: TGTGCCAGCAGCCCACGGGGTCTAGCCAAAAACATTCAGTACTTC. This codes for CASSPRGLAKNIQYF.